The entry below gives a single T cell receptor beta chain sequence along with its context. Its antigen is undetermined. Other DNA sequences in the same sample also yield this CDR3. These data are taken from a study of vaccination effects on CD4 cells after COVID-19. Germline values: CDR1 SGDLS, CDR2 YYNGEE. The CDR3 spans 16 residues. V shed 0 bases, J shed 4 bases, and the junction held 6 bases outside the gene matches. Antigen-specific CD4+ T cells were first expanded with viral peptide pools by the ViraFEST assay and only then sequenced. Following 10 days of culture, CD4+ T cells were isolated. Either the BNT162b2 or mRNA-1273 vaccine was given to participants in two doses. Days 3 and 7 saw half the medium replaced with IL-2 medium. Method: immunoSEQ multiplex PCR; TCRdb's copy keeps in-frame clones and lacks some. This table has tens of thousands of clones, 73% appearing once.

Sequencing used CD4+ T cells from PBMCs cultured with SARS-CoV-2 spike peptides, obtained after COVID-19 vaccination. This TCR came from a human donor who received a COVID-19 vaccine. The chain combines TRBV9 with TRBJ2-1; TRBD2 agrees at 8 bases. CDR3 sequence reads: CASSVGSAGAYNEQFF. The CDR3 DNA reads as TGTGCCAGCAGCGTAGGGTCAGCGGGAGCTTACAATGAGCAGTTCTTC.